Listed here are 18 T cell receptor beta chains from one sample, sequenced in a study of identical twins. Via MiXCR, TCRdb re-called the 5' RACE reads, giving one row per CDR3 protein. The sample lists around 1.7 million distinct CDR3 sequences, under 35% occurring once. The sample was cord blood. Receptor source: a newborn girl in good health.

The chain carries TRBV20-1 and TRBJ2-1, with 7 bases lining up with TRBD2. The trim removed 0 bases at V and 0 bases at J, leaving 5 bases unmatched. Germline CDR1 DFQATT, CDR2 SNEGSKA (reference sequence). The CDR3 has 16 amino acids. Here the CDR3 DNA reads TGCAGTGCTAGAGAGCTGACTAGCCCCTCCTACAATGAGCAGTTCTTC. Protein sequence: CSARELTSPSYNEQFF.

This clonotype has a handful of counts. In DNA form, the CDR3 reads TGCAGTGCTTCTAACTATCTATACGAGCAGTACTTC. This gives the protein CSASNYLYEQYF. The chain combines TRBV20-1 with TRBJ2-7; D call uncertain. CDR1 DFQATT and CDR2 SNEGSKA come from the germline V gene (reference sequence). The CDR3 is 12 residues long. V lost 5 bases, J lost 4 bases, and 12 bases lay in between.

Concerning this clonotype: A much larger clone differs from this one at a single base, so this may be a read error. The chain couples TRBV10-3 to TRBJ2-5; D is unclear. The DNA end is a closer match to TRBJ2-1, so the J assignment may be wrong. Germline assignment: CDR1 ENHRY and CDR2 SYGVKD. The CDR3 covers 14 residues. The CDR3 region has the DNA TGTGCCATCAGTGGTAGTAAGGCCCAAGAGACCCAGTTCTTC. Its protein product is CAISGSKAQETQFF.

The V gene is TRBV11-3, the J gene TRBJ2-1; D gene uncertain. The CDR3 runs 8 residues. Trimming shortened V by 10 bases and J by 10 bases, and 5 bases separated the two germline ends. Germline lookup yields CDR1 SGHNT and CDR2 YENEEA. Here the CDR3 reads CANYEQFF. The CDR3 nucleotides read TGTGCCAACTACGAGCAGTTCTTC. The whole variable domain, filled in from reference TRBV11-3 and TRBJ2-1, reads EAGVVQSPRYKIIEKKQPVAFWCNPISGHNTLYWYLQNLGQGPELLIRYENEEAVDDSQLPKDRFSAERLKGVDSTLKIQPAELGDSAVYLCANYEQFFGPGTRLTVL.

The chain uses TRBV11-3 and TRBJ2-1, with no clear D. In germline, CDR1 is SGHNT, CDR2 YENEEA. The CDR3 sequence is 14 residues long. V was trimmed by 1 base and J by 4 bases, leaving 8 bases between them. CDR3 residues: CASSLVPGYNEQFF. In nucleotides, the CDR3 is TGTGCCAGCAGCTTAGTTCCCGGGTACAATGAGCAGTTCTTC.

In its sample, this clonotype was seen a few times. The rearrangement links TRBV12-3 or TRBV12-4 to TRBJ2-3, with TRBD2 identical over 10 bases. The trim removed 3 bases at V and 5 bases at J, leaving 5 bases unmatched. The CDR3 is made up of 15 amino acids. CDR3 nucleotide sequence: TGTGCCAGCAGTTTCTCTAGCGGGAGACGAGATACGCAGTATTTT. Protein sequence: CASSFSSGRRDTQYF.

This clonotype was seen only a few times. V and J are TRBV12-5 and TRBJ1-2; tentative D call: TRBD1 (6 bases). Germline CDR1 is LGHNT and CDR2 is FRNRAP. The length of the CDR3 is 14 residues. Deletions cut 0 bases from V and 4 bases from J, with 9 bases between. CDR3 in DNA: TGTGCTAGTGGTTTGGTAGCAGGGGCCTATGGCTACACCTTC. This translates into CASGLVAGAYGYTF.

CDR3 DNA sequence: TGTGCCAGCAGACCACAGGGGGCAACCTACGAGCAGTACTTC. Translating gives CASRPQGATYEQYF. This chain links TRBV11-2 with TRBJ2-7; TRBD1 matches at 9 bases. Germline CDR1 reads SGHAT; CDR2 reads FQNNGV. CDR3 size: 14 residues. V lost 6 bases and J lost 2; bases outside the gene matches: 5.

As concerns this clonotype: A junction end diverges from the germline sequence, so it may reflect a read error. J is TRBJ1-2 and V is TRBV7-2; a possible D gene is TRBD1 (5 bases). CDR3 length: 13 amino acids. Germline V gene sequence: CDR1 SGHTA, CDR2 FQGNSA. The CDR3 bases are TGTGCCAGCACCTTATCCACCGGGACTCCCTACACCTTC. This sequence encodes CASTLSTGTPYTF. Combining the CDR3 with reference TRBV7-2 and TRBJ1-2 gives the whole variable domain GAGVSQSPSNKVTEKGKDVELRCDPISGHTALYWYRQSLGQGLEFLIYFQGNSAPDKSGLPSDRFSAERTGGSVSTLTIQRTQQEDSAVYLCASTLSTGTPYTFGSGTRLTVV.

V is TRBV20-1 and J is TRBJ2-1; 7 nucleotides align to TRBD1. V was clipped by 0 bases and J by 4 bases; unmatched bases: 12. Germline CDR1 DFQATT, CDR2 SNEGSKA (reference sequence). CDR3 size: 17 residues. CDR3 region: CSARDGVGRGSYNEQFF. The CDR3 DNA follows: TGCAGTGCTAGAGATGGCGTGGGCAGGGGGTCTTACAATGAGCAGTTCTTC.

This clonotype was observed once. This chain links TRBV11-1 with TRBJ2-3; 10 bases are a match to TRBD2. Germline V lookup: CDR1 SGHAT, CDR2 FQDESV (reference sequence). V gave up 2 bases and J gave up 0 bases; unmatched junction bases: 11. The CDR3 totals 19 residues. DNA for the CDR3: TGTGCCAGCAGCTTACCCCGACTAGCGGGTATGAGGAGCACAGATACGCAGTATTTT. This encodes CASSLPRLAGMRSTDTQYF.

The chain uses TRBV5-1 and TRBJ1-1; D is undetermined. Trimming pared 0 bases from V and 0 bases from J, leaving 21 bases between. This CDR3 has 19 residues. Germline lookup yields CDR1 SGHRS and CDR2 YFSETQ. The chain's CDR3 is CASSLGNGRRILMNTEAFF. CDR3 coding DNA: TGCGCCAGCAGCTTGGGGAACGGACGGAGAATACTAATGAACACTGAAGCTTTCTTT.

In DNA form, the CDR3 reads TGTGCCATCAGGCCCGACTCTTCTAGGGGAGATACGCAGTATTTT. Translating gives CAIRPDSSRGDTQYF. The chain carries TRBV10-3 and TRBJ2-3, with D possibly matching TRBD1 (5 bases). Germline lookup yields CDR1 ENHRY and CDR2 SYGVKD. The CDR3 has 15 residues. V gave up 6 bases and J gave up 5 bases, with 18 bases separating them.

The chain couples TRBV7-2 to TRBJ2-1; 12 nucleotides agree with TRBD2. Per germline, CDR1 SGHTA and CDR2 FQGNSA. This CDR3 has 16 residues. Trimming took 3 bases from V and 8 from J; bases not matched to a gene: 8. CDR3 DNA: TGTGCCAGCAGCTTGCCCGGGACTAGCGGGTACTATGAGCAGTTCTTC. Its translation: CASSLPGTSGYYEQFF.

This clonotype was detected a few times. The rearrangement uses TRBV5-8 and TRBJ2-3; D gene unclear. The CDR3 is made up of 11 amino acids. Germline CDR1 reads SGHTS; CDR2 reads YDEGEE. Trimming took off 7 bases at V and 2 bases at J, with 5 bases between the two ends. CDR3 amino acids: CASFVTDTQYF. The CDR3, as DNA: TGTGCCAGCTTTGTCACAGATACGCAGTATTTT.

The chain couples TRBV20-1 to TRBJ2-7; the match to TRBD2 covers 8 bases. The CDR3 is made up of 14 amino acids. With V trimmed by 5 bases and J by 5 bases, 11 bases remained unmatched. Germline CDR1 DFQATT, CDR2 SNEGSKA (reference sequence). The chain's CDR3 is CSAYSGIGPDEQYF. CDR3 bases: TGCAGTGCTTATAGCGGGATAGGTCCGGACGAGCAGTACTTC.

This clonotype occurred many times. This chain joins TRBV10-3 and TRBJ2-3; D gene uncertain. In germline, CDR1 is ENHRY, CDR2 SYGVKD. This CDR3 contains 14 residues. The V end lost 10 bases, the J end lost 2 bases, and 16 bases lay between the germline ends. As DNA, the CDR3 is TGTGCCACAGACTTAGGTGGAGACACAGATACGCAGTATTTT. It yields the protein CATDLGGDTDTQYF.

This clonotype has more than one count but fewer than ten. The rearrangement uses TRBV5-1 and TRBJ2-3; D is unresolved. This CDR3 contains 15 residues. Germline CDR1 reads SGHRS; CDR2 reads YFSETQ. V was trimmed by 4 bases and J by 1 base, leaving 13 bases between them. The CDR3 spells CASSVRDPRTDTQYF. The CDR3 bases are TGCGCCAGCAGCGTGCGCGACCCCCGCACAGATACGCAGTATTTT.